This T cell receptor beta chain was captured in a study of Ad26.COV2.S vaccination and SARS-CoV-2 variants. Study overall: The donor was enrolled in the Ad26.COV2.S arm of the COV1001 trial.

As for treatment: 15 to 20 received Ad26.COV2.S at low or high dose, single or two shots; about 5 received placebo; per-sample allocation not given. Collection of the samples took place on day 63 after the first injection of vaccine or placebo. The table came from immunoSEQ multiplex PCR; TCRdb's copy has only in-frame clones and leaves some out. The sample lists approximately 480,000 clones; around 85% were seen once. CDR3 length equals 10 residues. Trimming shortened V by 7 bases and J by 7 bases, and 7 bases separated the two germline ends. Germline values: CDR1 SNHLY, CDR2 FYNNEI. This chain links TRBV2 with TRBJ1-1, with D uncertain. This specimen consisted of peripheral blood, obtained in a trial of Ad26.COV2.S vaccine versus placebo. This clonotype was sampled from a person aged 18-60 years who received the Ad26.COV2.S COVID-19 vaccine or a placebo. The CDR3 protein is CASTVSEAFF. CDR3 coding DNA: TGTGCCAGCACAGTCAGTGAAGCTTTCTTT.